The clone carrying this T cell receptor (beta chain) was observed a few times. The data stem from a study of regulatory T cells in long-lasting Graves disease. Researchers made TCR beta libraries by using iRepertoire HTBI primers and running Arm-PCR on CDR3 regions. In TCRdb, the multiplex PCR reads were re-called with MiXCR into one record per CDR3 protein. In the table there are 400,000 to 650,000 distinct CDR3 sequences, roughly 16% of which are singletons. The sample's time point: newly diagnosed GD, antithyroid drugs for less than 3 months. Making the TCR library involved RNA that had been extracted from PBMCs. This sample was shared with a second study, whose subject was T cells in Graves' hyperthyroidism and ophthalmopathy. From that study: Newly diagnosed patients aged 18 to 65 had hyperthyroidism of under 2 months' duration.

This clonotype was sampled from a woman aged 40 to 65 with Graves disease. The sample was peripheral blood mononuclear cells (PBMCs), taken at new diagnosis, from a patient treated with antithyroid drugs.

In DNA, the CDR3 is TGTGCCAGCAGTTACCGACCAACAGGGTTAGGTGAAAAACTGTTTTTT. Protein sequence: CASSYRPTGLGEKLFF. The chain carries TRBV6-2 or TRBV6-3 and TRBJ1-4, with D possibly being TRBD1 (6 bases). The germline V gene encodes CDR1 MNHEY and CDR2 SVGEGT. There are 16 residues in the CDR3. The V and J ends lost 2 bases and 7 bases respectively, with 17 bases between them.